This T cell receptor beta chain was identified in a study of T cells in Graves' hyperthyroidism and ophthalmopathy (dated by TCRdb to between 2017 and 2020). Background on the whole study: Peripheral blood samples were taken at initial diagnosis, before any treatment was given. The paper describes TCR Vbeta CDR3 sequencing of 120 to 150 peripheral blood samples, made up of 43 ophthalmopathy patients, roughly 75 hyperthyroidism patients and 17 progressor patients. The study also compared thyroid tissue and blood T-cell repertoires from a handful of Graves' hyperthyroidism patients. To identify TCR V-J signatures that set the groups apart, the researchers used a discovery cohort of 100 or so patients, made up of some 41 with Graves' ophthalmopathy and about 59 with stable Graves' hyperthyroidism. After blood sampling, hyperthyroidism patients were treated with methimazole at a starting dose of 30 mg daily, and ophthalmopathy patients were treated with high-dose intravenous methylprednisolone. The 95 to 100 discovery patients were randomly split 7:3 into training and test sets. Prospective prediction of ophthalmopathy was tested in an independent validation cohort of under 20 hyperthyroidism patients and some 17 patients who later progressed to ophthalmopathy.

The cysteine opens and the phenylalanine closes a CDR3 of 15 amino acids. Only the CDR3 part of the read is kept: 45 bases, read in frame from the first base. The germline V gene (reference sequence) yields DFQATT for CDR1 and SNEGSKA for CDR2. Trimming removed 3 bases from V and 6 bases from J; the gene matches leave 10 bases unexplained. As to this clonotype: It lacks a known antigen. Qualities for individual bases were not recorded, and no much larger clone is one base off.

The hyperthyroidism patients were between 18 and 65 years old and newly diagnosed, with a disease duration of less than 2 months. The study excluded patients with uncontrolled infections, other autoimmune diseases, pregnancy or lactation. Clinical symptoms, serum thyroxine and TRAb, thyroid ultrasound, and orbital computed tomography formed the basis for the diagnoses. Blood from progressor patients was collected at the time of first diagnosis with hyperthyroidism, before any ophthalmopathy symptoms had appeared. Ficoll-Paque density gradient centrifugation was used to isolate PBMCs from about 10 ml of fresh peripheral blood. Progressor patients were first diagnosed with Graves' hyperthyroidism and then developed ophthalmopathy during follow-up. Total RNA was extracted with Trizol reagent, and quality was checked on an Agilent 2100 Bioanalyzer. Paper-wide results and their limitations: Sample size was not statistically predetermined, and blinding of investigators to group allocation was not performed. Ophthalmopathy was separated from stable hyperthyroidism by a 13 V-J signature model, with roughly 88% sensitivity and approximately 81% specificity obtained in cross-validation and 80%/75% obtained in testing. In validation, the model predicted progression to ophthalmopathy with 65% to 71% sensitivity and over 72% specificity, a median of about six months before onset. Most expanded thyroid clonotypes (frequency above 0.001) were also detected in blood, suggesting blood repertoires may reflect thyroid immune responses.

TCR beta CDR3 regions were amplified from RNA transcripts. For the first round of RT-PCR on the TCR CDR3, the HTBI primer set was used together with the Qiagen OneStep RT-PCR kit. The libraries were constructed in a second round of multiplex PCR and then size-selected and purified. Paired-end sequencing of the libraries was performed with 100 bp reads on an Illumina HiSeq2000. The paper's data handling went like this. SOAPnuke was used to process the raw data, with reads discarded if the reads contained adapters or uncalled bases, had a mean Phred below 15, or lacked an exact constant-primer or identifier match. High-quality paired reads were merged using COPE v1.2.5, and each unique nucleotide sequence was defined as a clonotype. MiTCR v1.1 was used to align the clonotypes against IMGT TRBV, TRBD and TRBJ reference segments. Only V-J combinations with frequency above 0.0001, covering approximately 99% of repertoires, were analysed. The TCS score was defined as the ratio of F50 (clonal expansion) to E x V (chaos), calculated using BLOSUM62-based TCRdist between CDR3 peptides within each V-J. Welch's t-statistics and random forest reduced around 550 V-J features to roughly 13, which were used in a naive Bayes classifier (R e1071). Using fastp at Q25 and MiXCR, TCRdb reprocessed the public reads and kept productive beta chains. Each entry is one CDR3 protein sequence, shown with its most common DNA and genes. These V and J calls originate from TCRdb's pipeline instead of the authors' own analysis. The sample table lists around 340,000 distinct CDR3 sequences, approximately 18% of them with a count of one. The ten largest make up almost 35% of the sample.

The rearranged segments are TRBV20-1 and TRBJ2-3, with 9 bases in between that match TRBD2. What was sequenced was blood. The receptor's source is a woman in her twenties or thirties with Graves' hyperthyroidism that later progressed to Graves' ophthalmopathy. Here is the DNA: TGCAGTGCTAGGCCTAGCGGGGTTAACAGGGATACGCAGTATTTT. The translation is CSARPSGVNRDTQYF.